At least ten counts were recorded for the clone carrying this T cell receptor beta chain. The sample belongs to a study of spatial heterogeneity in lung cancer. This CDR3 contains 16 residues. With V trimmed by 4 bases and J by 4 bases, 10 bases remained unmatched. CDR1 is LGHDT and CDR2 is YNNKEL in the germline V gene (reference sequence). Time point defined: sample taken at primary tumor resection. Sequencing of whole RNA from tumor, nontumor lung or frozen PBMC involved no sorting. Patients with untreated early-stage non-small cell lung cancer, numbering 72, were the donors. From the 5' RACE reads, TCRdb called clonotypes with MiXCR, one entry per CDR3 protein. Here the sample spans about 30,000 distinct CDR3 sequences, approximately 8.1% being singletons.

The V gene is TRBV3-1, the J gene TRBJ2-4, with 7 bases aligning to TRBD2. The sequence was obtained from a female donor with early-stage non-small cell lung cancer. Here the sequenced sample was PBMCs, taken at surgery. CDR3 DNA sequence: TGTGCCAGCAGCCCGGGGGTGACTAGCCCTAAAAACATTCAGTACTTC. This translates into CASSPGVTSPKNIQYF.